This TCR beta chain stems from a study of blood T cells in healthy people across ages. General study findings and limits: Significant beta diversity loss was already apparent by age approximately 40, declining roughly linearly.

Together with a sample-barcoded 5' primer, a J-beta primer mix was included in a second PCR lasting about 7 to 12 cycles. Sequencing recovered at least 2.5 million CDR3-containing paired-end reads from each sample. TCRdb ran MiXCR on the 5' RACE reads and lists one entry per CDR3 protein. Among 800,000 to 1,000,000 distinct CDR3 sequences listed, around 48% were seen once. On this clonotype: The antigen is not known.

V was clipped by 0 bases and J by 3 bases, with 12 bases between them. Germline CDR1 MGHRA, CDR2 YSYEKL. The CDR3 spans 15 residues. This TCR was recovered from a man younger than 40 in good health. The specimen was blood. The chain joins TRBV4-1 to TRBJ2-7; D gene unclear. In nucleotides, the CDR3 is TGCGCCAGCAGCCAAGATTTCGCAGCATTCTACGAGCAGTACTTC. Translation: CASSQDFAAFYEQYF.